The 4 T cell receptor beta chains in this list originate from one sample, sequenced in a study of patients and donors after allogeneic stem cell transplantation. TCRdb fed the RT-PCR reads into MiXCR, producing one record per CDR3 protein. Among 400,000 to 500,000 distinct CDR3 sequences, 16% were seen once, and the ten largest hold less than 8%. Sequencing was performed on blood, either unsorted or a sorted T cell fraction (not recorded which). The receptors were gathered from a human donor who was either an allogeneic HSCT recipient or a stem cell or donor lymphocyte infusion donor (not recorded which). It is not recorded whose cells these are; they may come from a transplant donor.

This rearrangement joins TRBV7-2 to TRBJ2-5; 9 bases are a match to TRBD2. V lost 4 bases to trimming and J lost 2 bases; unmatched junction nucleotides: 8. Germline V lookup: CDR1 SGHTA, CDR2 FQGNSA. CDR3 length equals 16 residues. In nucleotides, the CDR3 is TGTGCCAGCAGCTACCCCGGGCGGGGGGGGCAAGAGACCCAGTACTTC. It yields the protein CASSYPGRGGQETQYF.

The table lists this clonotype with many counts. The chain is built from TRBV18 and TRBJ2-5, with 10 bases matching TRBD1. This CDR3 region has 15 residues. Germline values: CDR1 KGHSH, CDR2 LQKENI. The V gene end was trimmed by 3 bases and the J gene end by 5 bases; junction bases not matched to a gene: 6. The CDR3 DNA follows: TGTGCCAGCTCACCCGTCGGGACAGGGGAGGAGACCCAGTACTTC. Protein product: CASSPVGTGEETQYF.

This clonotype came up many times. The CDR3 is CASSLKWDGELFF. As DNA, the CDR3 is TGTGCCAGCAGCTTAAAGTGGGACGGGGAGCTGTTTTTT. This sequence joins TRBV7-3 and TRBJ2-2; D gene unclear. V was trimmed by 1 base and J by 7 bases, leaving 7 bases between them. This CDR3 is built from 13 residues. CDR1 is SGHTA, CDR2 FQGTGA, per germline.

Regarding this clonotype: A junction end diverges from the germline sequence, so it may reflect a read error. The CDR3 protein is CAISPSGRLAIGGGLFF. CDR3 coding DNA: TGTGCCATCAGCCCGTCAGGACGGCTAGCCATAGGCGGGGGGCTGTTTTTT. This chain joins TRBV10-3 and TRBJ2-2, with 7 bases aligning to TRBD2. CDR3 length: 17 residues. Germline-derived CDR1 and CDR2 are ENHRY and SYGVKD.